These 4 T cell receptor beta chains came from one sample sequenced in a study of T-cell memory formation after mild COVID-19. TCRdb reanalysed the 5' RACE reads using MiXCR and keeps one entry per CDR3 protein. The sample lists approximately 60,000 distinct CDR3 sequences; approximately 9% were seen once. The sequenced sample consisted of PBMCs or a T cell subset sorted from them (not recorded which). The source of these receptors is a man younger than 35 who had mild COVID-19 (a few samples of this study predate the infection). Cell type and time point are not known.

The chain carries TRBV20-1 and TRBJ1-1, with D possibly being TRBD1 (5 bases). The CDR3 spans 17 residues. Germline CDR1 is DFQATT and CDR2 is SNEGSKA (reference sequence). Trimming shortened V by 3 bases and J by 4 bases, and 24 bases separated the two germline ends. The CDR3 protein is CSARDRIKTATGTEAFF. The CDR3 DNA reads TGCAGTGCTAGGGACCGAATTAAGACAGCCACGGGCACTGAAGCTTTCTTT.

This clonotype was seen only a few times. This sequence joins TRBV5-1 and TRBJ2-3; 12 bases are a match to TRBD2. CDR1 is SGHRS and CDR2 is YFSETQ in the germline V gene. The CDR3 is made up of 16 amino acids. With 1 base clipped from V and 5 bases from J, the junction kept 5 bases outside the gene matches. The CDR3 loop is CASSLKLAGGGDTQYF. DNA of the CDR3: TGCGCCAGCAGCTTGAAACTAGCGGGGGGTGGAGATACGCAGTATTTT.

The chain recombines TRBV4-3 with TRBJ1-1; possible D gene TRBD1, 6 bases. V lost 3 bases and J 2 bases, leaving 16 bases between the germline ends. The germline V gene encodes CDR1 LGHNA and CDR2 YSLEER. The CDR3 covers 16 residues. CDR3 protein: CASSHQTGTFNTEAFF. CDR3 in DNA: TGCGCCAGCAGCCACCAAACCGGGACATTCAACACTGAAGCTTTCTTT.

The CDR3 nucleotides are TGTGCCAGCAGCTTAACGGGACTGGATAACTATGGCTACACCTTC. It translates to CASSLTGLDNYGYTF. The J gene is TRBJ1-2, the V gene TRBV7-2; perhaps TRBD1 as D (5 bases). The CDR3 is 15 residues long. Germline loops: CDR1 SGHTA, CDR2 FQGNSA. V lost 2 bases and J 1 base, leaving 11 bases between the germline ends. Looking up the rest from reference TRBV7-2 and TRBJ1-2 gives the full variable domain: GAGVSQSPSNKVTEKGKDVELRCDPISGHTALYWYRQSLGQGLEFLIYFQGNSAPDKSGLPSDRFSAERTGGSVSTLTIQRTQQEDSAVYLCASSLTGLDNYGYTFGSGTRLTVV.